This T cell receptor beta chain was captured by sequencing in a study of breast tumors, draining lymph nodes, adjacent tissues. Germline V gene lookup returns CDR1 LGHDT and CDR2 YNNKEL (reference sequence). The V gene end was trimmed by 4 bases and the J gene end by 0 bases; junction bases not matched to a gene: 5. This CDR3 contains 16 residues. This clonotype was picked up many times. MiXCR, applied by TCRdb to the multiplex PCR reads, yields one record per CDR3 protein. The sample contains over 10,000 distinct CDR3 sequences, 35% to 40% of which appear only once. The chain couples TRBV3-1 to TRBJ1-3; the match to TRBD1 covers 8 bases. The TCR comes from a female donor with breast cancer. Some clones in this sample may be carry-over from other donors' samples. The source material was breast tumor tissue. CDR3 in amino acids: CASSRQGSSSGNTIYF. In nucleotides, the CDR3 is TGTGCCAGCAGCCGACAGGGGTCGAGCTCTGGAAACACCATATATTTT.